This is a list of T cell receptor beta chains from one sample in a study of shared clonotypes between healthy human individuals. Assay: immunoSEQ multiplex PCR; the TCRdb copy retains only in-frame clones and omits some. The sample lists approximately 1.9 million clones, 93% seen once, with about 1.6% in the top ten. Specimen: naive CD8+ T cells from PBMCs. The receptors here all came from a man between 18 and 29 years old in good health. Some clones in this sample may be carry-over from other donors' samples. Each CDR3 is given with its conserved first and last residue. Fields, in order: D gene, clone size, J gene, V gene, CDR3 protein, CDR3 DNA. The D gene is left open where the match is weak. Clone size is stated in some rows and not others, as once, few, many or a class when expanded.

>TRBD1|once|TRBJ2-3|TRBV7-8
CASSAGQGVGPDTQYF
TGTGCCAGCAGCGCGGGACAGGGAGTAGGGCCAGATACGCAGTATTTT
>.|.|TRBJ2-7|TRBV11-2
CASSPGTVEQYF
TGTGCCAGCAGCCCTGGGACGGTCGAGCAGTACTTC
>.|.|TRBJ1-2|TRBV28
CASSLTANYGYTF
TGTGCCAGCAGTTTAACAGCTAACTATGGCTACACCTTC
>.|.|TRBJ2-1|TRBV19
CASSMGRYNEQFF
TGTGCCAGTAGTATGGGAAGGTACAATGAGCAGTTCTTC
>.|.|TRBJ2-1|TRBV29-1
CSVVRVGNEQFF
TGCAGCGTTGTCAGGGTTGGCAATGAGCAGTTCTTC
>TRBD1|.|TRBJ2-2|TRBV4-1
CASSPRTGARGGELFF
TGCGCCAGCAGCCCTCGGACAGGGGCAAGGGGCGGGGAGCTGTTTTTT
>TRBD2|.|TRBJ2-3|TRBV7-3
CASSPTPLAGGPKGTDTQYF
TGTGCCAGCAGCCCAACACCCCTCGCGGGAGGGCCGAAAGGCACAGATACGCAGTATTTT
>.|.|TRBJ2-7|TRBV4-1
CASSQDWGPRYEQYF
TGCGCCAGCAGCCAAGATTGGGGCCCTCGCTACGAGCAGTACTTC
>TRBD1|.|TRBJ2-1|TRBV9
CASSETGTGVYNEQFF
TGTGCCAGCAGCGAGACCGGGACAGGGGTTTACAATGAGCAGTTCTTC
>.|.|TRBJ2-7|TRBV30
CAWIKSASRAYEQYF
TGTGCCTGGATCAAATCCGCCTCAAGGGCCTACGAGCAGTACTTC
>TRBD1|.|TRBJ2-5|TRBV28
CASSFLSDGTGKETQYF
TGTGCCAGCAGTTTTTTATCCGACGGGACAGGGAAAGAGACCCAGTACTTC
>.|.|TRBJ1-5|TRBV27
CASSLGGEGGNQPQHF
TGTGCCAGCAGTTTAGGAGGGGAAGGGGGCAATCAGCCCCAGCATTTT
>.|.|TRBJ2-2|TRBV10-3
CAISESDPAGTGELFF
TGTGCCATCAGTGAGTCGGACCCTGCGGGTACCGGGGAGCTGTTTTTT
>TRBD1|.|TRBJ1-2|TRBV30
CAWRNRQGPNYFYGYTF
TGTGCCTGGCGGAACCGACAGGGACCAAACTACTTCTATGGCTACACCTTC
>TRBD1|.|TRBJ2-7|TRBV6-5
CASSYSGTGQEQYF
TGTGCCAGCAGTTACTCTGGGACAGGGCAGGAGCAGTACTTC
>.|.|TRBJ2-7|TRBV7-2
CASSLDGGKVREQYF
TGTGCCAGCAGCTTAGACGGTGGTAAGGTCCGGGAGCAGTACTTC
>.|.|TRBJ1-1|TRBV5-1
CASRFYQTNTEAFF
TGCGCCAGCAGATTCTATCAGACGAACACTGAAGCTTTCTTT
>.|.|TRBJ2-1|TRBV5-1
CASSFRGRDNEQFF
TGCGCCAGCAGCTTTAGGGGAAGGGATAATGAGCAGTTCTTC
>.|.|TRBJ2-1|TRBV10-3
CAGGRGFDEQFF
TGTGCCGGGGGTCGGGGGTTCGATGAGCAGTTCTTC
>.|.|TRBJ1-2|TRBV11-2
CASSPTLGFYGYTF
TGTGCCAGCAGCCCCACCTTGGGGTTCTATGGCTACACCTTC
>.|once|TRBJ1-2|TRBV6-1
CASSEGTVYGYTF
TGTGCCAGCAGTGAAGGGACAGTTTATGGCTACACCTTC
>.|.|TRBJ2-1|TRBV4-1
CASSQEAWTDQSGNEQFF
TGCGCCAGCAGCCAAGAGGCCTGGACGGACCAGAGTGGCAATGAGCAGTTCTTC
>TRBD2|.|TRBJ2-1|TRBV4-1
CASSPTGTSGYNEQFF
TGCGCCAGCAGCCCTACCGGGACTAGCGGATACAATGAGCAGTTCTTC
>.|.|TRBJ2-2|TRBV27
CASTTYRTDTGELFF
TGTGCCAGCACCACATACCGAACGGACACCGGGGAGCTGTTTTTT
>TRBD1|.|TRBJ2-7|TRBV27
CASSLRTGGMHEQYF
TGTGCCAGCAGCCTCAGGACAGGGGGTATGCACGAGCAGTACTTC
>.|.|TRBJ2-5|TRBV7-9
CASSLDSGSYLQETQYF
TGTGCCAGCAGCTTAGATTCTGGCAGTTATTTACAAGAGACCCAGTACTTC
>TRBD1|.|TRBJ1-4|TRBV4-3
CASSQDGGQLNEKLFF
TGCGCCAGCAGCCAAGATGGGGGACAGCTTAATGAAAAACTGTTTTTT
>TRBD1|once|TRBJ2-1|TRBV5-6
CASSKQGSSYNEQFF
TGTGCCAGCAGCAAACAGGGGAGCTCCTACAATGAGCAGTTCTTC
>.|.|TRBJ2-5|TRBV28
CASREPGVRLDEETQYF
TGTGCCAGCAGGGAGCCCGGGGTAAGGTTGGATGAAGAGACCCAGTACTTC
>TRBD1|.|TRBJ1-1|TRBV27
CASSTRDRDTEAFF
TGTGCCAGCAGTACACGAGACAGGGACACTGAAGCTTTCTTT
>TRBD1|.|TRBJ2-6|TRBV9
CASSLNRGSIGANVLTF
TGTGCCAGCAGCCTTAACAGGGGTTCAATAGGGGCCAACGTCCTGACTTTC
>.|.|TRBJ2-7|TRBV19
CASSEHLTYEQYF
TGTGCCAGTAGTGAACATTTGACCTACGAGCAGTACTTC
>.|.|TRBJ1-1|TRBV5-1
CASSLSWSRNTEAFF
TGCGCCAGCAGCTTGTCTTGGTCGAGGAACACTGAAGCTTTCTTT
>.|few|TRBJ1-5|TRBV10-1
CAIKEIDPGLNQPQHF
TGCGCCATTAAGGAGATTGACCCCGGACTTAATCAGCCCCAGCATTTT
>.|.|TRBJ2-7|TRBV7-9
CASSFSGTYEQYF
TGTGCCAGCAGCTTTTCGGGGACCTACGAGCAGTACTTC
>TRBD2|.|TRBJ2-3|TRBV10-3
CAISELAGSTDTQYF
TGTGCCATCAGTGAGCTAGCGGGGAGCACAGATACGCAGTATTTT
>.|once|TRBJ1-3|TRBV9
CASSVGDPGNTIYF
TGTGCCAGCAGCGTGGGGGATCCGGGAAACACCATATATTTT
>TRBD1|.|TRBJ2-5|TRBV28
CASRYTGGQETQYF
TGTGCCAGCAGGTATACAGGGGGCCAAGAGACCCAGTACTTC
>.|.|TRBJ1-5|TRBV2
CASSVNRVSNQPQHF
TGTGCCAGCAGCGTTAACAGGGTTAGCAATCAGCCCCAGCATTTT
>TRBD1|.|TRBJ2-1|TRBV9
CASSDRGASYNEQFF
TGTGCCAGCAGCGACAGGGGTGCGTCCTACAATGAGCAGTTCTTC
>.|few|TRBJ2-1|TRBV7-8
CASSLLRNEQFF
TGTGCCAGCAGCCTCCTTCGCAATGAGCAGTTCTTC
>.|.|TRBJ1-2|TRBV7-9
CASSMDGGYHTF
TGTGCCAGCAGCATGGACGGAGGATATCACACCTTC